This entry concerns a single TCR beta chain. The target antigen is unknown. The data are from a study of CD8+ T cells in alopecia areata. Findings and caveats of the study: Lesional scalp, notably in alopecia totalis/universalis, had clonality above that of normal scalp.

Specified treatment: oral pan-JAK inhibitor, 5-10 mg twice daily. The germline CDR1 and CDR2 sequences are SQVTM and ANQGSEA. The CDR3 runs to 16 residues. V trimming: 5 bases; J trimming: 6 bases; junction bases outside the gene matches: 7. As the sequencing template, cDNA was produced by extracting RNA and reverse transcribing it. Sequencing was performed with immunoSEQ multiplex PCR; in TCRdb, only in-frame clones are kept and a portion is missing. The data contain about 88,000 clones, 44% of them singletons. This clonotype was obtained from a human donor with alopecia areata. The chain couples TRBV29-1 to TRBJ2-1; TRBD2 agrees at 16 bases. The sample consisted of CD8+ T cells sorted from blood, taken at week 24, from a patient treated with tofacitinib. The CDR3 DNA reads TGCAGCGTTCGAGGGACTAGCGGGAGGGCAGGCAATGAGCAGTTCTTC. Its translation is CSVRGTSGRAGNEQFF.